The rows below give T cell receptor beta chains drawn from one sample of a study of shared clonotypes between healthy human individuals. Repertoires were generated with immunoSEQ multiplex PCR, while TCRdb's copy carries only in-frame clones and drops some. The table includes a few hundred thousand clones, 95% to 98% detected once. Specimen: naive CD4+ T cells sorted from blood. These receptors were obtained from a woman aged 30 to 39 in good health. Each CDR3 is given with its conserved first and last residue. Fields, in order: D gene, clone size, V gene, J gene, CDR3 protein, CDR3 DNA. D genes are given only for firm matches. Only part of the rows carry a size: once, few, many, or a class if the clone is expanded.

-,-,TRBV10-1,TRBJ2-2,CASSLTTGELFF,TGCGCCAGCAGTCTGACTACCGGGGAGCTGTTTTTT
TRBD1,-,TRBV5-1,TRBJ1-4,CASSPWAGQGPNEKLFF,TGCGCCAGCAGCCCTTGGGCGGGACAGGGCCCTAATGAAAAACTGTTTTTT
TRBD1,-,TRBV27,TRBJ1-4,CASSLTGRSTNEKLFF,TGTGCCAGCAGTTTGACAGGGAGGTCAACTAATGAAAAACTGTTTTTT
-,-,TRBV7-2,TRBJ2-7,CASSSGGYKQYF,TGTGCCAGCAGCTCAGGGGGGTACAAGCAGTACTTC
-,-,TRBV10-3,TRBJ2-2,CATRRSTGTNTGELFF,TGTGCCACCAGAAGGTCCACCGGGACGAACACCGGGGAGCTGTTTTTT
-,-,TRBV5-1,TRBJ1-2,CASSLMGTPYGYTF,TGCGCCAGCAGCTTGATGGGAACCCCCTATGGCTACACCTTC
TRBD2,-,TRBV6-1,TRBJ2-5,CASSGLAGETQYF,TGTGCCAGCAGTGGACTAGCCGGAGAGACCCAGTACTTC
TRBD2,-,TRBV7-9,TRBJ2-3,CASSLGPSGGADTQYF,TGTGCCAGCAGCTTAGGCCCTAGCGGGGGCGCAGATACGCAGTATTTT
-,-,TRBV6-5,TRBJ2-3,CASSYDRTTDTQYF,TGTGCCAGCAGTTATGACAGGACGACAGATACGCAGTATTTT
TRBD2,-,TRBV7-3,TRBJ2-5,CASSLGGYYQETQYF,TGTGCCAGCAGCTTGGGGGGGTACTACCAAGAGACCCAGTACTTC
-,-,TRBV7-9,TRBJ2-7,CASSQTAYEQYF,TGTGCCAGCAGCCAAACTGCCTACGAGCAGTACTTC
-,-,TRBV30,TRBJ1-1,CAWSIRGDTEAFF,TGTGCCTGGAGTATTCGAGGGGACACTGAAGCTTTCTTT
-,-,TRBV2,TRBJ2-7,CASSDGQTDYEQYF,TGTGCCAGCAGTGACGGACAGACGGACTACGAGCAGTACTTC
-,-,TRBV7-9,TRBJ2-7,CASSPRIATNSYEQYF,TGTGCCAGCAGCCCTAGGATTGCGACGAACTCCTACGAGCAGTACTTC
-,-,TRBV28,TRBJ2-3,CASSWTRGITDTQYF,TGTGCCAGCTCATGGACCCGAGGGATTACAGATACGCAGTATTTT
-,once,TRBV2,TRBJ2-3,CASRRTDTQYF,TGTGCCAGCAGACGCACAGATACGCAGTATTTT
-,once,TRBV11-2,TRBJ2-7,CASSPGPPREQYF,TGTGCCAGCAGCCCCGGACCTCCCCGGGAGCAGTACTTC
-,-,TRBV6-1,TRBJ2-7,CASSDRGGAYEQYF,TGTGCCAGCAGTGATCGGGGTGGGGCCTACGAGCAGTACTTC
TRBD1,-,TRBV6-5,TRBJ2-7,CASKLGTGGPYEQYF,TGTGCCAGCAAGCTAGGGACAGGGGGCCCCTACGAGCAGTACTTC
TRBD2,-,TRBV19,TRBJ2-1,CASRKTSGGNEQFF,TGTGCCAGTAGAAAGACTAGCGGGGGAAATGAGCAGTTCTTC
TRBD1,-,TRBV6-5,TRBJ1-1,CASSYRTGDSEAFF,TGTGCCAGCAGTTACCGGACAGGGGATAGTGAAGCTTTCTTT
TRBD1,-,TRBV10-2,TRBJ2-7,CASRAPQGAAHEQYF,TGCGCCAGCAGAGCCCCACAGGGGGCGGCCCACGAGCAGTACTTC
TRBD2,-,TRBV7-9,TRBJ2-1,CASSYETSGSRDEQFF,TGTGCCAGCAGCTACGAGACTAGCGGGAGTAGGGATGAGCAGTTCTTC
-,-,TRBV6-5,TRBJ2-5,CASSHTTYQETQYF,TGTGCCAGCAGCCATACAACGTACCAAGAGACCCAGTACTTC
-,-,TRBV7-6,TRBJ1-1,CASSFGGTNGEAFF,TGTGCCAGCAGCTTTGGGGGGACGAACGGTGAAGCTTTCTTT
-,-,TRBV28,TRBJ1-2,CASMRADGYTF,TGTGCCAGCATGAGGGCAGATGGCTACACCTTC
-,-,TRBV2,TRBJ1-1,CASRAGKNTEAFF,TGTGCCAGCAGGGCCGGGAAGAACACTGAAGCTTTCTTT
TRBD1,once,TRBV2,TRBJ2-2,CASKGAVTGELFF,TGTGCCAGCAAGGGGGCGGTCACCGGGGAGCTGTTTTTT
-,-,TRBV6-6,TRBJ2-2,CASSPPPNTGELFF,TGTGCCAGCAGTCCACCCCCGAACACCGGGGAGCTGTTTTTT
-,-,TRBV19,TRBJ1-1,CASSREWDLNTEAFF,TGTGCCAGTAGTAGGGAGTGGGACTTGAACACTGAAGCTTTCTTT
-,once,TRBV6-1,TRBJ2-7,CASSDMPGLEQYF,TGTGCCAGCAGTGATATGCCAGGGCTGGAGCAGTACTTC
-,-,TRBV29-1,TRBJ2-1,CSVDLQANEQFF,TGCAGCGTTGACTTACAGGCAAATGAGCAGTTCTTC
-,-,TRBV6-5,TRBJ2-2,CASSWAGDTGELFF,TGTGCCAGCAGTTGGGCAGGGGACACCGGGGAGCTGTTTTTT
-,-,TRBV18,TRBJ2-7,CASSPNGGSYEQYF,TGTGCCAGCTCACCGAACGGCGGTTCCTACGAGCAGTACTTC
TRBD1,once,TRBV5-1,TRBJ1-3,CASSSWDSSGNTIYF,TGCGCCAGCAGCTCGTGGGACAGCTCTGGAAACACCATATATTTT
TRBD1,-,TRBV28,TRBJ2-7,CASRSGQGVTYEQYF,TGTGCCAGCAGGTCGGGACAGGGCGTCACCTACGAGCAGTACTTC
TRBD2,-,TRBV5-1,TRBJ2-7,CASSHRGDGSYEQYF,TGCGCCAGCAGCCACCGGGGGGACGGATCCTACGAGCAGTACTTC
-,-,TRBV28,TRBJ2-7,CASSIIAEGAYEQYF,TGTGCCAGCAGTATCATAGCAGAAGGGGCCTACGAGCAGTACTTC
-,-,TRBV9,TRBJ2-1,CASSVGGGPYNEQFF,TGTGCCAGCAGCGTAGGCGGCGGGCCCTACAATGAGCAGTTCTTC
TRBD1,-,TRBV2,TRBJ1-5,CASSDAGQSNQPQHF,TGTGCCAGCAGTGATGCGGGACAGTCCAATCAGCCCCAGCATTTT
-,-,TRBV4-2,TRBJ2-4,CASSLNGARGKNIQYF,TGTGCCAGCAGCTTGAATGGGGCTAGGGGCAAAAACATTCAGTACTTC
-,-,TRBV5-6,TRBJ2-5,CASSLRIVHQETQYF,TGTGCCAGCAGCTTGCGGATAGTCCACCAAGAGACCCAGTACTTC
-,once,TRBV20-1,TRBJ2-1,CSASRNEQFF,TGCAGTGCTTCGCGGAATGAGCAGTTCTTC
TRBD1,-,TRBV19,TRBJ2-2,CASSIQGANTGELFF,TGTGCCAGTAGTATACAGGGGGCGAATACCGGGGAGCTGTTTTTT
-,once,TRBV11-2,TRBJ2-1,CASSLKVIWTYNEQFF,TGTGCCAGCAGCTTAAAGGTAATATGGACCTACAATGAGCAGTTCTTC
TRBD1,-,TRBV27,TRBJ2-7,CASSLWAGTGGEQYF,TGTGCCAGCAGTTTATGGGCGGGGACAGGGGGAGAGCAGTACTTC
TRBD1,-,TRBV7-8,TRBJ1-5,CASSPRDRAFQPQHF,TGTGCCAGCAGCCCCCGGGACAGGGCTTTCCAGCCCCAGCATTTT
TRBD2,-,TRBV4-1,TRBJ2-2,CASSQDVAGVPGELFF,TGCGCCAGCAGCCAAGATGTAGCGGGAGTCCCCGGGGAGCTGTTTTTT